This T cell receptor beta chain was sequenced in a study of cytomegalovirus exposure and HLA in healthy donors. Per the germline V gene, CDR1 is MDHEN and CDR2 is SYDVKM. Trimming took 2 bases from V and 5 from J; bases not matched to a gene: 9. This CDR3 is built from 16 residues. The PCR was carried out with 60 Vbeta primers and 13 Jbeta primers. TCRdb's copy holds only in-frame clones and misses some; the assay was immunoSEQ multiplex PCR. The table has just over 150,000 clones, more than 70% seen once. The specimen was PBMCs. V usage is TRBV28 and J usage is TRBJ1-1, with 9 bases fitting TRBD1. The clonotype was recovered from a male donor in good health and CMV-seropositive. In nucleotides, the CDR3 is TGTGCCAGCAGTTTAGGGACAGGGTTGGGAAAGACTGAAGCTTTCTTT. As protein: CASSLGTGLGKTEAFF.